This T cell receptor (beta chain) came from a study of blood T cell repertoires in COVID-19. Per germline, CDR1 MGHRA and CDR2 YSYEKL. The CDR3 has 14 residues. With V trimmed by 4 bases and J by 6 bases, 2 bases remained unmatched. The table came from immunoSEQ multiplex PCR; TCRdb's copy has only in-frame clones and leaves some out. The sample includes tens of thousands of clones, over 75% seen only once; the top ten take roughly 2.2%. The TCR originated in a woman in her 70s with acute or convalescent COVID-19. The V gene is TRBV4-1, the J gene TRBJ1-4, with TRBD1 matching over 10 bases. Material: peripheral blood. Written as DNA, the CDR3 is TGCGCCAGCAGCCCCGGGACAGGGGATGAAAAACTGTTTTTT. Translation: CASSPGTGDEKLFF.